This T cell receptor beta chain appears in the sequencing data of a study of shared clonotypes between healthy human individuals. Study background: A couple of women and a few men aged 18 to 49 served as donors.

Note on this clone: The antigen remains undetermined. Additional DNA sequences in this sample encode the identical CDR3.

Samples underwent the assay at deep level. PCR replicates from unsorted PBMC used around 300 ng DNA, and this amount was about 30,000 T cell genomes. The table came from immunoSEQ multiplex PCR; TCRdb's copy has only in-frame clones and leaves some out. The sample has roughly 450,000 clones; 79% are singletons. V lost 0 bases, J lost 4 bases, and 4 bases lay in between. The CDR3 is made up of 12 amino acids. Germline V lookup: CDR1 ENHRY, CDR2 SYGVKD. Study-level findings and limits: Investigators collected only blood, and repertoires in tissues likely differ.

The clonotype comes from a woman aged 40 to 50 in good health. Some clones in this sample may be carry-over from other donors' samples. The V gene is TRBV10-3, the J gene TRBJ2-7; D uncertain. Sequenced sample: PBMCs. CDR3 sequence (DNA): TGTGCCATCAGTGAGTCAGGGTACGAGCAGTACTTC. Translation: CAISESGYEQYF.